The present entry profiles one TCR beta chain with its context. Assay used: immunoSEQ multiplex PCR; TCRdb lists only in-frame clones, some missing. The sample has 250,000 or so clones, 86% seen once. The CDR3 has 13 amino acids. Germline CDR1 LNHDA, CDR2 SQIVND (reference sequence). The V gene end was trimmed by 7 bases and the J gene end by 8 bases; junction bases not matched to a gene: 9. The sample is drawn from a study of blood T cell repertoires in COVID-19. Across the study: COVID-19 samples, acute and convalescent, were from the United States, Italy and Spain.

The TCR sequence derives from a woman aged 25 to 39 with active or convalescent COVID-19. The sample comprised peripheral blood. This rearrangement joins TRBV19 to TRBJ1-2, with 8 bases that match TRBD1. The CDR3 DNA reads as TGTGCCAGTACTCTCCAGGGGGCGGAGGGCTACACCTTC. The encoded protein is CASTLQGAEGYTF. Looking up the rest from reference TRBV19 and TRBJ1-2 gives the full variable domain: DGGITQSPKYLFRKEGQNVTLSCEQNLNHDAMYWYRQDPGQGLRLIYYSQIVNDFQKGDIAEGYSVSREKKESFPLTVTSAQKNPTAFYLCASTLQGAEGYTFGSGTRLTVV.